A single T cell receptor beta chain is shown here with its context. It has no known antigen specificity. Per-nucleotide qualities are absent, and no much larger clonotype sits a single base away. The data derive from a study of blood T cell repertoires in COVID-19 (dated by TCRdb to about 2020). The study in broad terms: Samples covering the acute and convalescent phases of COVID-19 were provided by collaborators in the United States, Italy and Spain. A de-identified subject ID, COVID-19 status, age in years and sex were almost always included in the sample metadata. Deeply sampled blood TCRbeta repertoires from subjects exposed to, actively infected with, or recovered from COVID-19 were included in the dataset. HLA class I and class II types, where available, came from metadata supplied by the sample provider rather than from assay-based typing. Samples came from the ongoing ImmuneRACE study (first 160 participants) plus 1,254 subjects from 6 global collaborators. The repertoires were released in a freely available public database intended as a resource for research on the immune response to SARS-CoV-2. The material from the prospective study consisted of cDNA or gDNA derived from T cells, B-cell-depleted T cells, or PBMCs. The research as a whole found: Clinical and demographic metadata were provided uncurated, with the amount varying by source and participant.

Inclusive of the bounding cysteine and phenylalanine, the CDR3 is 13 residues long. Only the CDR3 DNA is retained, 39 bases long and in frame from the first base. Trimming removed 2 bases from V and 5 bases from J; the gene matches leave 3 bases unexplained. As encoded in the germline V gene (reference sequence), CDR1 is SGHNT while CDR2 is YYREEE. TCRbeta CDR3 regions were amplified from genomic DNA by means of the immunoSEQ Assay, a bias-controlled multiplex PCR. The study's own analysis went as follows. Within the assay, amplification of reference gene primers was used to estimate how many nucleated cells each sample contained. To quantify the absolute abundance of each unique TCRbeta CDR3 rearrangement, sequence reads were collapsed and filtered. For each sample, productive Simpson clonality was calculated as the square root of Simpson's diversity index over productive rearrangements. Here the immuneACCESS table is served through TCRdb, limited to in-frame sequences with V and J called. Missing clones are a known gap in these copies; in checked studies unresolved V genes cover under half, and the rest lacks a known reason. The V and J calls and clone size were taken over from that table, and D and trimming were inferred from the DNA. For this sample the table gives 52,000 or so clones, of which 85% to 95% were detected only once. The leading ten clones occupy about 4% of the sample.

Whole blood was collected in K2EDTA tubes by collaborating institutions according to the institutions' own protocols. For TCRbeta analysis, collaborators shipped samples as frozen whole blood, isolated PBMCs, or DNA extracted from either of those sample types. The sample was peripheral blood. The rearranged segments are TRBV5-4 and TRBJ2-7, with 8 central nucleotides matching TRBD2. This TCR derives from a man aged 45-60 years with acute or convalescent COVID-19. At the DNA level, the sequence is TGTGCCAGCAGCTTTAGACTAGCGAACGAGCAGTACTTC. Its protein reads: CASSFRLANEQYF.